The 12 T cell receptor beta chains below were found in one sample sequenced in a study of blood T cell repertoires in COVID-19. Only in-frame clones appear in the TCRdb table, and some are missing; sequencing was by immunoSEQ multiplex PCR. Found here are about 72,000 clones, roughly 80% of them singletons; the top ten hold roughly a sixth. Sequencing used peripheral blood. These receptors were collected from a human donor in a cohort sampled during active COVID-19.

This clone was counted a few times. The chain carries TRBV5-1 and TRBJ1-3; D call uncertain. Deletions cut 1 base from V and 2 bases from J, with 10 bases between. CDR3 length equals 15 residues. Germline values: CDR1 SGHRS, CDR2 YFSETQ. This chain's CDR3 is CASSLFAGAGNTIYF. DNA for the CDR3: TGCGCCAGCAGCTTGTTCGCGGGTGCTGGAAACACCATATATTTT.

The CDR3 nucleotides read TGTGCCAGCAGAGGCCAGGACTTTACAGATACGCAGTATTTT. Its translation: CASRGQDFTDTQYF. The gene calls are TRBV6-5 and TRBJ2-3, with D maybe TRBD2 (5 bases). CDR1 and CDR2 (germline): MNHEY, SVGAGI. V was clipped by 6 bases and J by 3 bases, with 13 bases between them. CDR3 length: 14 amino acids.

The chain combines TRBV10-2 with TRBJ2-7, with 10 bases fitting TRBD1. The V gene end was trimmed by 3 bases and the J gene end by 5 bases; junction bases not matched to a gene: 16. CDR3 size: 18 residues. Germline CDR1 and CDR2: WSHSY and SAAADI. The CDR3 is CASSELVGRQGASHEQYF. DNA for the CDR3: TGCGCCAGCAGTGAATTGGTTGGGCGACAGGGGGCGTCCCACGAGCAGTACTTC.

This clone showed up just a few times. The rearrangement links TRBV4-1 to TRBJ2-5; 7 bases line up with TRBD2. Germline V gene data show CDR1 as MGHRA and CDR2 as YSYEKL. The J segment lost 2 bases and the V segment lost 4 bases, leaving 7 bases of the junction unmatched. This CDR3 is built from 15 residues. CDR3 sequence (DNA): TGCGCCAGCAGCCGAATGGGACTACTACAAGAGACCCAGTACTTC. It translates to CASSRMGLLQETQYF.

There are a few counts of this clone. The chain links TRBV27 to TRBJ2-7; tentative D call: TRBD1 (6 bases). V dropped 6 bases and J dropped 1 base, with 13 bases sitting between them. The CDR3 runs 14 residues. The germline V gene encodes CDR1 MNHEY and CDR2 SMNVEV (reference sequence). Here the CDR3 DNA reads TGTGCCAGCAGCTGGGACATGGGATCCTACGAGCAGTACTTC. It codes for CASSWDMGSYEQYF.

The chain uses TRBV4-2 and TRBJ1-2, with D perhaps matching TRBD1 (6 bases). This CDR3 has 15 residues. Germline values: CDR1 LGHNA, CDR2 YNFKEQ. V was clipped by 4 bases and J by 6 bases, with 18 bases between them. CDR3 nucleotide sequence: TGTGCCAGCAGCCCAGCTGCAGGGGCTGAGAATGGCTACACCTTC. This encodes CASSPAAGAENGYTF.

V usage is TRBV18 and J usage is TRBJ1-5; TRBD1 aligns across 7 bases. Trimming at V came to 4 bases and at J to 2 bases, leaving 2 bases not matched to a gene. CDR3 length: 14 amino acids. Germline-derived CDR1 and CDR2 are KGHSH and LQKENI. This CDR3 is CASSLDRGNQPQHF. CDR3 bases: TGTGCCAGCTCACTTGACAGGGGCAATCAGCCCCAGCATTTT. The full variable domain, in which reference TRBV18 and TRBJ1-5 provide the parts outside the CDR3, is NAGVMQNPRHLVRRRGQEARLRCSPMKGHSHVYWYRQLPEEGLKFMVYLQKENIIDESGMPKERFSAEFPKEGPSILRIQQVVRGDSAAYFCASSLDRGNQPQHFGDGTRLSIL.

The chain uses TRBV5-1 and TRBJ1-5; D is perhaps TRBD1 (6 bases). Per the germline V gene, CDR1 is SGHRS and CDR2 is YFSETQ. CDR3 size: 15 residues. V dropped 4 bases and J dropped 5 bases, with 16 bases sitting between them. The DNA of the CDR3 is TGCGCCAGCAGCGTTACTACAGGGATTTATCAGCCCCAGCATTTT. It codes for CASSVTTGIYQPQHF.

The chain couples TRBV7-2 to TRBJ1-4; D not certain. Germline values: CDR1 SGHTA, CDR2 FQGNSA. V gave up 4 bases and J gave up 3 bases, with 6 bases separating them. This CDR3 has 13 amino acids. The CDR3 loop reads CASSWASNEKLFF. Written as DNA, the CDR3 is TGTGCCAGCAGCTGGGCGTCTAATGAAAAACTGTTTTTT.

A few counts support this clone. The chain links TRBV7-9 to TRBJ2-7, with D perhaps matching TRBD1 (7 bases). In germline, CDR1 is SEHNR, CDR2 FQNEAQ (reference sequence). V lost 5 bases and J lost 7, with 21 bases in between. The CDR3 sequence is 15 residues long. The CDR3 region is CASSPDARQGGEQYF. The CDR3, as DNA: TGTGCCAGCAGCCCAGATGCGAGACAGGGAGGTGAGCAGTACTTC.

The chain employs TRBV9 and TRBJ2-2; D is perhaps TRBD1 (5 bases). The germline V gene encodes CDR1 SGDLS and CDR2 YYNGEE. This CDR3 contains 16 residues. V lost 4 bases and J 4 bases, leaving 17 bases between the germline ends. The CDR3 is CASSPQGFWGTGELFF. The CDR3 bases are TGTGCCAGCAGCCCCCAGGGTTTCTGGGGCACCGGGGAGCTGTTTTTT.

The chain has TRBV5-1 and TRBJ1-3; no clear D gene. Germline lookup yields CDR1 SGHRS and CDR2 YFSETQ. Trimming removed 4 bases at V and 3 bases at J, with 11 bases between. This CDR3 comprises 14 residues. The CDR3 nucleotides read TGCGCCAGCAGCGAGGGCGTCCTTGGAAACACCATATATTTT. Translation: CASSEGVLGNTIYF. Full variable domain (rest looked up from reference TRBV5-1 and TRBJ1-3): KAGVTQTPRYLIKTRGQQVTLSCSPISGHRSVSWYQQTPGQGLQFLFEYFSETQRNKGNFPGRFSGRQFSNSRSEMNVSTLELGDSALYLCASSEGVLGNTIYFGEGSWLTVV.